The T cell receptor beta chain under discussion was sequenced for a study of T cell responses to AZD1222 COVID-19 vaccine. General study findings and limits: In the spike-specific TCR repertoire, nearly half reportedly target unmutated variant regions. Spike was spanned by vaccine-associated CD4 TCRs, with dominance at 160-218 and 743-854.

Details on this clone: Its specificity is not known. A junction boundary mismatches the germline segment, possibly from a read error.

Recipients boosted at about 4 weeks or about 12 weeks are pooled. Method: immunoSEQ multiplex PCR; TCRdb's copy keeps in-frame clones and lacks some. This table holds tens of thousands of clones, more than 75% found once. The CDR3 consists of 13 residues. The sample in question was peripheral blood, obtained 28 days after the second AZD1222 dose. This chain uses TRBV12-3 or TRBV12-4 with TRBJ1-2; perhaps TRBD1 as D (5 bases). The sequence was collected from an adult who received the AZD1222 COVID-19 vaccine. The CDR3 reads CAGSRTRNYGYTF. In DNA form, the CDR3 reads TGTGCCGGCAGTCGGACACGTAACTATGGCTACACCTTC.